This T cell receptor beta chain was retrieved from a study of identical twins. The CDR3 covers 15 residues. V shed 5 bases, J shed 5 bases, and the junction held 6 bases outside the gene matches. Looked up from germline, CDR1 is SGHTA and CDR2 is FQGNSA. In TCRdb, the 5' RACE reads were re-called with MiXCR into one record per CDR3 protein. The table records 1.5 million to 2 million distinct CDR3 sequences, 25% to 35% of them present only once. What was sequenced was cord blood. The rearrangement uses TRBV7-2 and TRBJ2-4; 10 bases are shared with TRBD2. This clonotype was obtained from a newborn girl in good health. The CDR3 spells CASSIRTSGQNIQYF. CDR3 bases: TGTGCCAGCAGCATCCGGACTAGCGGACAAAACATTCAGTACTTC.